This entry features one T cell receptor beta chain sequence. This clone's antigen is unknown. One base away there is no much larger clone; base qualities are not given. The data originate from a study of cytomegalovirus exposure and HLA in healthy donors listed by TCRdb under 2017. General notes on the study: In an earlier analysis of several hundred of the donors, 250 to 350 Gb of sequence data and 95 million to 130 million unique TCR beta sequences from about 190 million T cells were reported. Donor age, sex, ethnicity and CMV serostatus were compiled together with the repertoire data. An earlier analysis of roughly 580 of the donors used high-throughput TCR beta sequencing to judge whether each TCR beta V gene segment behaved as functional or pseudogenic. Among roughly 400 genotyped donors of the cohort, an average of around 220,000 unique TCR beta nucleotide sequences was sequenced per donor, of which about 19% were non-productive. Rather than using new phenotypic data, the later analysis identified candidate immune exposures from TCR beta sequences and from how often those sequences occurred across donors. HLA typing covered class I and class II loci at four-digit resolution. Along with the approximately 650-subject first cohort, a separate validation cohort of around 120 different subjects was used. The study aimed to test whether signatures of past pathogen exposure could be identified by cataloging public T cell receptors. To predict cytomegalovirus infection status, the study brought together high-throughput TCR immunosequencing, statistical association of individual TCRs with disease status, and machine learning. In a later analysis, previously published TCR beta repertoires from some 640 donors were re-analyzed and high-resolution HLA genotyping was added so that TCR occurrence patterns could be studied. The number of typed donors differed by locus: roughly 629-640 for A, B, C, DRB1 and DQB1; 500 to 550 for DQA1; around 580 for DPA1; and approximately 450 for DPB1. Four or five DR-DQ haplotypes were handled as single units for association and clustering, since linkage in the cohort was strong. Every repertoire in the discovery cohort had been generated on one and the same sequencing platform. An early release that covered more than 550 HLA-typed donors contained about 290 gigabases of sequencing data and 65 million to 100 million unique TCR sequences. The T cell repertoires of 666 subjects were profiled by immunosequencing and related to cytomegalovirus serostatus. Among the roughly 400 genotyped donors, approximately 77% belonged to the genetic ancestry cluster associated with self-reported Caucasian donors. Genome-wide SNP genotypes for about three fifths of the roughly 700 donors were used in a later genetic analysis, which treated that subset as a discovery cohort.

Findings and caveats that apply to the study as a whole: A later analysis found that most CMV-associated TCR beta chains appeared HLA-restricted, with HLA associations seemingly driven largely by CMV exposure. According to the authors, the approach could potentially be generalized to other disease states and immunological phenotypes. A later analysis found that HLA-associated TCR beta chains were more clonally expanded and had lower generation probabilities than equally common non-associated chains. Several of the top co-occurrence clusters appeared to be linked to parvovirus B19, influenza, CMV and Epstein-Barr virus, according to a later analysis. V-gene and J-gene trimming of TCR beta chains was associated with a missense DCLRE1C variant in a later genetic analysis, and the association was replicated in an independent cohort. A further reported finding was that TCR beta sequences accurately predicted the HLA-A and HLA-B alleles for most subjects in the first cohort. A few of the identified cytomegalovirus-associated TCR beta chains were confirmed in vitro to be specific for cytomegalovirus antigens. A later analysis associated about 17,000 TCR beta sequences with specific HLA alleles at a false discovery rate of 0.05. Correlated functional status among segregating V segments might reflect linkage disequilibrium, but an unknown experimental factor could not be ruled out. In a later analysis, the rate of TCR association differed among HLA loci, with DRB1 alleles having the most associated TCRs and HLA-C alleles having the fewest. Presence/absence analyses assumed roughly uniform sequencing depth across donors, an assumption that may not hold. HLA typing was unavailable for some donors at each locus, so association tests used only the typed subset. In an earlier analysis of a few hundred of the donors, most TCR beta V segments were observed in productive rearrangements about 87% or about 30% of the time, broadly matching IMGT annotations. A group of highly shared sequence variants was considered likely to be a technical artifact of the sequencing pipeline. A total of 164 TCR beta chains were listed by the study as associated with cytomegalovirus. Because counts were too low, seventeen rarely observed V segments, including chromosome 9 orphons, were excluded from the earlier analysis of a few hundred of the donors. The only immune exposure information available for the cohort was CMV serostatus. Most TCR sequences were seen in very few donors, while some public TCRs were found in many individuals. Only TCR beta chains were sequenced in this cohort, and the absence of alpha or paired-chain data limited detectable features. When HLA alleles, especially DR and DQ, strongly co-occurred, attributing TCR associations to individual alleles was difficult. In both the original and validation cohorts, the classifier was reported to diagnose cytomegalovirus status with high specificity and sensitivity. According to a later genetic analysis, donors in an Asian-associated ancestry cluster had fewer N-insertions in productive TCRs than the approximately 630-donor mean.

In total, roughly 710 healthy bone marrow donors made up the cohort. Cohort members were all nominally healthy when sampled, although unrecorded immune exposures were likely present. The donor was CMV seropositive and was included in the group of 250 to 350 seropositive cohort members. A peripheral blood sample was collected from each donor, and TCR beta sequencing was performed on peripheral blood mononuclear cells. Genomic DNA was extracted from the blood cell samples with the Qiagen DNeasy Blood Extraction Kit. The library was obtained by the immunoSEQ multiplex PCR assay. For the multiplex PCR, a mixture combining 60 forward primers for TCR Vbeta segments and 13 reverse primers for TCR Jbeta segments was used. A multiplex PCR assay on genomic DNA amplified the CDR3 region of rearranged TCR beta genes. On the Illumina HiSeq System, the amplified TCR beta libraries were sequenced as 87-base-pair reads. The published analysis was carried out like this. A later analysis counted tens of millions of unique TCR beta chains across the 690 or so repertoires, and roughly 10 million of these chains were shared by at least two donors. Raw reads were error-corrected and collapsed into unique sequences by a nearest-neighbor algorithm in which closely related sequences were merged to remove PCR and sequencing errors. Alignment of CDR3 sequences to IMGT reference sequences was used to assign V, D and J gene segments. Each retained sequence needed at least a six-nucleotide match to both a V gene segment and a J gene segment. Rearrangements were classified as productive when the CDR3 lacked stop codons and remained in frame with V and J, and all other rearrangements were classified as non-productive. CDR3 was defined according to IMGT convention as the region running from the second conserved V-encoded cysteine to the conserved J-encoded phenylalanine. Sequences without an unambiguous match to a single V gene segment were excluded from the earlier analysis of 450 to 750 of the donors. In an earlier analysis of approximately 590 of the donors, a V segment was called functional when productive rearrangements were above 56.7%, and segregating when the standard deviation between donors exceeded 5%. To diagnose cytomegalovirus status from the catalog of TCR beta chain sequences, a statistical classification framework was built. V and J gene assignment, in a later analysis, came from comparing TCR nucleotide sequences with IMGT/GENE-DB human TR gene sequences. Using the TCRdist pipeline, a later analysis assigned CDR3 sequences along with most-parsimonious VDJ recombination scenarios. In a later analysis, each TCR beta chain was defined by its CDR3 amino acid sequence together with its V-gene family, and reads lacking a unique V-gene family were excluded. To address suspected cross-contamination and a sequencing artifact, a later analysis removed 450 to 700 highly shared, low-generation-probability nucleotide sequences. In a later analysis, a clonal expansion index for each public chain was calculated from normalized within-repertoire ranks of inferred template counts. In a later analysis, generation probabilities were computed using a VDJ recombination model fitted to out-of-frame rearrangements, and the results were checked against IGoR. In a later analysis, hypergeometric tests were used to score TCR-TCR, TCR-HLA and TCR-CMV co-occurrence, with a repertoire-size bias correction applied to TCR pairs. In a later analysis, false discovery rates were estimated by permuting HLA or CMV assignments 20 times. In a later analysis, co-occurring TCRs were grouped using DBSCAN, and TCRdist sequence similarity was added for clustering within HLA-allele-positive subsets. Co-occurrence clustering excluded repertoires with fewer than 30,000 or more than 120,000 public chains, plus five with anomalous nucleotide sharing. Held by TCRdb, this immuneACCESS table contains in-frame sequences only and omits some clones. Under half of the omission traces to an unresolved V gene where checked; the cause of the rest is unknown. V and J calls and clone size come straight from that table; D and trimming were deduced from the DNA. Here the sample has 100,000 to 150,000 clones; 77% occur a single time. The biggest ten clones account for 10% to 15% of the sample.

The source of this sequence is a woman between 40 and 50 years old in good health and CMV-seropositive. The source material was PBMCs.

The CDR3 is CASSLTSAKETQYF. DNA sequence: TGCGCCAGCAGCTTGACTAGCGCAAAAGAGACCCAGTACTTC. The chain is assembled from TRBV5-1 and TRBJ2-5, and 7 junctional nucleotides match TRBD2. The V end gives up 1 base and the J end 3 bases, leaving 3 bases in the junction not matched to a gene. The CDR3 has 14 amino acids, counting the end cysteine and phenylalanine. Kept here is only the CDR3 DNA, which spans 42 bases and is read in frame from base 1. Via the germline V gene, CDR1 is SGHRS and CDR2 YFSETQ.